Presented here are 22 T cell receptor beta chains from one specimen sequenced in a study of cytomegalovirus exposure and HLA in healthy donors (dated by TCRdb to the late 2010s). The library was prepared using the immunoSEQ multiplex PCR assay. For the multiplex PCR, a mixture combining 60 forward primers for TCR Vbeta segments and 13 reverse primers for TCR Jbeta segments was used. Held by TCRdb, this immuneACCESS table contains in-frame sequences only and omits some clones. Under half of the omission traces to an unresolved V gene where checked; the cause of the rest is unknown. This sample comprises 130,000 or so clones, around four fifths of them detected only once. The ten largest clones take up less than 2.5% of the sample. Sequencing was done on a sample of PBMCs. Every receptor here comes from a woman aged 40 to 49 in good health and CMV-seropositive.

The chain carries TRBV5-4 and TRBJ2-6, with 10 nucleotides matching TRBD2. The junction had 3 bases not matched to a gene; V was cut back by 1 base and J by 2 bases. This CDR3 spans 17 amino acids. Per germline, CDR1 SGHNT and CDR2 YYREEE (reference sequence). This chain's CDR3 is CASSLLAGGPGANVLTF. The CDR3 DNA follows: TGTGCCAGCAGCTTGTTAGCGGGAGGACCTGGGGCCAACGTCCTGACTTTC.

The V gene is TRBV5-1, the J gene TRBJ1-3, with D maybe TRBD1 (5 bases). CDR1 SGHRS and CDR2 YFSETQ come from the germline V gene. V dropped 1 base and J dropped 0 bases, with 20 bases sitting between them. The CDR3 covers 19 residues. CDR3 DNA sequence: TGCGCCAGCAGCTTGAATGAGAGGGACGGGGGGAGCTCTGGAAACACCATATATTTT. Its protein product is CASSLNERDGGSSGNTIYF. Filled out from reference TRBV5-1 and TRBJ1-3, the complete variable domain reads KAGVTQTPRYLIKTRGQQVTLSCSPISGHRSVSWYQQTPGQGLQFLFEYFSETQRNKGNFPGRFSGRQFSNSRSEMNVSTLELGDSALYLCASSLNERDGGSSGNTIYFGEGSWLTVV.

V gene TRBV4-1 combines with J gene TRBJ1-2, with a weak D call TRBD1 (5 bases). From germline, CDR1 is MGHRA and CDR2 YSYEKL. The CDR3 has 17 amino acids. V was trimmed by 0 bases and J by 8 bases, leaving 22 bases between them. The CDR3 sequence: CASSQDIEQASPGGYTF. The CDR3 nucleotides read TGCGCCAGCAGCCAAGATATCGAACAGGCCTCCCCAGGGGGCTACACCTTC.

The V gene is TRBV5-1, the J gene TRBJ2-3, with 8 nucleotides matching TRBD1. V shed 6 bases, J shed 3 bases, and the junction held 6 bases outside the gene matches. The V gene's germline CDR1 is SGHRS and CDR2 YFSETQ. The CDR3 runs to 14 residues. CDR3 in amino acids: CASIEGQATDTQYF. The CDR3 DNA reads TGCGCCAGCATAGAGGGACAGGCGACAGATACGCAGTATTTT.

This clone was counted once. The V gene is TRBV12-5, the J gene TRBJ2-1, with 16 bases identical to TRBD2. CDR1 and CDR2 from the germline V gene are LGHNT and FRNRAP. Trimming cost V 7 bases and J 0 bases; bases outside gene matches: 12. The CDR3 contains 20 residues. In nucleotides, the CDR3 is TGTGCTAGTGCCCCGAAACCGGGACTAGCGGGGGGGAGCTCCTACAATGAGCAGTTCTTC. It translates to CASAPKPGLAGGSSYNEQFF.

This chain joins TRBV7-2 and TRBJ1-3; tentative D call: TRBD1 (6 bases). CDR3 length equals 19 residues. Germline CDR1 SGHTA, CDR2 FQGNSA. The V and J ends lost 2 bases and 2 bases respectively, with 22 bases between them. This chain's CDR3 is CASSLSRGFRRLAGNTIYF. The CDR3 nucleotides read TGTGCCAGCAGCTTATCAAGGGGGTTCCGTCGTTTAGCTGGAAACACCATATATTTT.

Here the CDR3 DNA reads TGTGCCAGCAGTTACTCGTATAGGGGGAACACCATATATTTT. Encoded protein: CASSYSYRGNTIYF. The chain is built from TRBV6-5 and TRBJ1-3; D is perhaps TRBD1 (6 bases). This CDR3 is built from 14 residues. Trimming took 0 bases from V and 7 from J, leaving 10 bases between them. CDR1 and CDR2 (germline): MNHEY, SVGAGI.

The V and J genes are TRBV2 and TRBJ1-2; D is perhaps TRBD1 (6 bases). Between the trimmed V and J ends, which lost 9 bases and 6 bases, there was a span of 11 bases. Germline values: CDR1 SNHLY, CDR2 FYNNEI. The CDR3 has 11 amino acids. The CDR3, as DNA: TGTGCCAGTACAGGGAAGGATGGCTACACCTTC. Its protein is CASTGKDGYTF.

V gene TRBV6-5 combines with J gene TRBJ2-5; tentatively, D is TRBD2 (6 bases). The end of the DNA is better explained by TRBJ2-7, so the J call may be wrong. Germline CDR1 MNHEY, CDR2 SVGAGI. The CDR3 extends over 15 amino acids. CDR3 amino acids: CASSYSNAGSYEQYF. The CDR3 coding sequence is TGTGCCAGCAGTTACTCGAACGCGGGGTCCTACGAGCAGTACTTC.

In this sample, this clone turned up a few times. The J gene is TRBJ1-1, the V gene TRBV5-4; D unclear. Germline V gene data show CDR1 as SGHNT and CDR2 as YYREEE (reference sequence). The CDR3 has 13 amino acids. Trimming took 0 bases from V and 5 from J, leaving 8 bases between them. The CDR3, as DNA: TGTGCCAGCAGCTTGGGAGGAAGGACTGAAGCTTTCTTT. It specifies CASSLGGRTEAFF.

The CDR3 nucleotides are TGTGCCAGCTTAGTAGCGGGGGGTTCGGATGAGCAGTTCTTC. Its protein is CASLVAGGSDEQFF. This chain joins TRBV4-2 and TRBJ2-1; 10 nucleotides line up with TRBD2. This CDR3 is 14 amino acids long. V was clipped by 8 bases and J by 8 bases; unmatched bases: 9. Germline lookup yields CDR1 LGHNA and CDR2 YNFKEQ.

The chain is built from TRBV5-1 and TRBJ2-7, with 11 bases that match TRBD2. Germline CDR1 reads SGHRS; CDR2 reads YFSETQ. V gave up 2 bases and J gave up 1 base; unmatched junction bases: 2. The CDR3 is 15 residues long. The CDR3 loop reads CASSFTSGSSYEQYF. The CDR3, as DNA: TGCGCCAGCAGCTTCACTAGCGGGAGTTCCTACGAGCAGTACTTC.

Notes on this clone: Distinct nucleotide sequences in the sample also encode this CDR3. CDR3 in DNA: TGTGCCAGCTCACCAGGGACAGGGGGCAATTCACCCCTCCACTTT. Amino acid sequence: CASSPGTGGNSPLHF. The V gene is TRBV18, the J gene TRBJ1-6; 12 bases line up with TRBD1. This CDR3 region has 15 residues. V lost 2 bases to trimming and J lost 7 bases; unmatched junction nucleotides: 0. CDR1 is KGHSH and CDR2 is LQKENI in the germline V gene.

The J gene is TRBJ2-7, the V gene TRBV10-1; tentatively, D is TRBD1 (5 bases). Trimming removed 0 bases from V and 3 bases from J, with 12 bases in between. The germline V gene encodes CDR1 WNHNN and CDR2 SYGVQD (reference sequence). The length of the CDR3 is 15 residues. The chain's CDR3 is CASSESPGILYEQYF. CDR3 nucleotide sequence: TGCGCCAGCAGTGAGTCCCCAGGGATACTCTACGAGCAGTACTTC.

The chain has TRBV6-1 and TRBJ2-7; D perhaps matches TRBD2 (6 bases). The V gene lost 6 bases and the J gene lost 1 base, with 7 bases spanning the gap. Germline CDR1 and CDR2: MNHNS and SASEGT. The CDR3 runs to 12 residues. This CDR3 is CASSGTSYEQYF. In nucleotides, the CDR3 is TGTGCCAGCAGCGGGACTTCCTACGAGCAGTACTTC.

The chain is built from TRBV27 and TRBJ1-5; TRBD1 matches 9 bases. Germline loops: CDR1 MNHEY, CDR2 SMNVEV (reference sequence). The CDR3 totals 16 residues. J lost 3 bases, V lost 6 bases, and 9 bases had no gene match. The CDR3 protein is CASSRTDRGYNQPQHF. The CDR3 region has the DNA TGTGCCAGCAGCCGAACGGACAGGGGTTACAATCAGCCCCAGCATTTT.

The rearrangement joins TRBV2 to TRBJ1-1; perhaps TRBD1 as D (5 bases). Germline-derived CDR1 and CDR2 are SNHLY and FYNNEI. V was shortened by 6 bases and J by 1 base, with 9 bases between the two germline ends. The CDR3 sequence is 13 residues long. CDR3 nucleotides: TGTGCCAGCAGCGTTCAGGGGAACACTGAAGCTTTCTTT. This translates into CASSVQGNTEAFF.

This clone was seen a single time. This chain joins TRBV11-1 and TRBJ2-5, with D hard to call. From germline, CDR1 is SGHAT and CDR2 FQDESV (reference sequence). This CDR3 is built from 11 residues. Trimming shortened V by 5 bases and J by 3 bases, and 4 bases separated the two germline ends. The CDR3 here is CASSLKETQYF. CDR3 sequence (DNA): TGTGCCAGCAGCCTAAAAGAGACCCAGTACTTC.

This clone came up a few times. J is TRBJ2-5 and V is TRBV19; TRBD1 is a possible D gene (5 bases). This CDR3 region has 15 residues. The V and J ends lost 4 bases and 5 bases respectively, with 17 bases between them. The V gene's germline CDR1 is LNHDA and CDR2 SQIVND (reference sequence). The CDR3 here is CASSKGFGTRETQYF. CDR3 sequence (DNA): TGTGCCAGTAGTAAGGGGTTTGGCACCAGGGAGACCCAGTACTTC.

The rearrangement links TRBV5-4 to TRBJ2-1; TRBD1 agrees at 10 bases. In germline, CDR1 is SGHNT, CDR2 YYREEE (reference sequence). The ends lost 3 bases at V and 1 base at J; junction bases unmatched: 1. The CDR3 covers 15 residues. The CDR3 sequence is CASSSGQGSYNEQFF. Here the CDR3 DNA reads TGTGCCAGCAGCTCGGGACAGGGGTCCTACAATGAGCAGTTCTTC. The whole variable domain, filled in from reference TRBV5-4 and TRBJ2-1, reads ETGVTQSPTHLIKTRGQQVTLRCSSQSGHNTVSWYQQALGQGPQFIFQYYREEENGRGNFPPRFSGLQFPNYSSELNVNALELDDSALYLCASSSGQGSYNEQFFGPGTRLTVL.

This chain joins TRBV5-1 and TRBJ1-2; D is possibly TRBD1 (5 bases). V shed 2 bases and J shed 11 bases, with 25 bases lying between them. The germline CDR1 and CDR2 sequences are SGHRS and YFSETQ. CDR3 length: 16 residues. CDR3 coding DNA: TGCGCCAGCAGCTTTGGGGGACTTGCGGGGGAAGTAGGGTACACCTTC. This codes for CASSFGGLAGEVGYTF.

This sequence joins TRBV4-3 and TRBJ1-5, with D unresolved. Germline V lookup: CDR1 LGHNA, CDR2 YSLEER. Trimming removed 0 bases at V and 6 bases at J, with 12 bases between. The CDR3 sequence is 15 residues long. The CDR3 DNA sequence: TGCGCCAGCAGCCAAGATCTGTTCAGTACTCAGCCCCAGCATTTT. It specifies CASSQDLFSTQPQHF.